The sequence of this T cell receptor beta chain was determined in a study of blood T cell repertoires in COVID-19 (TCRdb year 2020). Turning to the overall study: Samples from collaborators originated in the United States, Italy and Spain and spanned both the acute and convalescent phases of COVID-19. The material from the prospective study consisted of cDNA or gDNA derived from T cells, B-cell-depleted T cells, or PBMCs. Deeply sampled blood TCRbeta repertoires from subjects exposed to, actively infected with, or recovered from COVID-19 were included in the dataset. The repertoires were released in a freely available public database meant as a resource for research on the immune response to SARS-CoV-2. Samples came from the ongoing ImmuneRACE study (first 160 participants) plus 1,254 subjects from 6 global collaborators. A de-identified subject ID, COVID-19 status, age in years and sex were almost always included in the sample metadata. HLA class I and class II types, where available, came from metadata supplied by the sample provider rather than from assay-based typing.

The immunoSEQ Assay, a bias-controlled multiplex PCR, was used to amplify TCRbeta CDR3 regions from genomic DNA. The paper's data handling went like this. The number of nucleated cells in each sample was estimated from the amplification of reference gene primers within the assay. Sequence reads were collapsed and filtered to measure the absolute abundance of every unique TCRbeta CDR3 rearrangement. Productive Simpson clonality was computed per sample as the square root of Simpson's diversity index over productive rearrangements. TCRdb limited this immuneACCESS table to in-frame rearrangements with V and J called. A share of clones is missing; checked studies link under half to unresolved V genes, and the rest is unexplained. V and J calls and clone size are those listed in that table; D and trimming were worked out from the DNA. This sample lists 150,000 or so clones; 80% to 90% were detected once. The ten largest clones take up roughly 8% of the sample.

Overall study outcomes, separate from this receptor: The quantity of clinical and demographic metadata differed by source and by participant and was supplied without curation.

There are a few counts of this clone. The specificity of this receptor is unknown. Base qualities are not recorded, but no much larger clone differs from it by a single base. Whole blood was collected in K2EDTA tubes by collaborating institutions according to the institutions' own protocols. For TCRbeta analysis, collaborators shipped samples as frozen whole blood, isolated PBMCs, or DNA extracted from either of those sample types. Taken from cysteine to phenylalanine, the CDR3 has 16 residues. This entry keeps only the CDR3 DNA: 48 bases, framed from base 1. Trimming leaves V shorter by 1 base and J shorter by 1 base, with the junction holding 3 bases beyond the gene matches. Sequences WNHNN (CDR1) and SYGVQD (CDR2) are obtained from the germline V gene (reference sequence).

The source of this sequence is a man in his 60s with acute or convalescent COVID-19. The sequence joins TRBV10-1 to TRBJ2-2; 7 junctional bases match TRBD1. What was sequenced was peripheral blood. The CDR3 amino acid sequence is: CASSELQGMNTGELFF. The nucleotides read TGCGCCAGCAGTGAGTTACAGGGGATGAACACCGGGGAGCTGTTTTTT.